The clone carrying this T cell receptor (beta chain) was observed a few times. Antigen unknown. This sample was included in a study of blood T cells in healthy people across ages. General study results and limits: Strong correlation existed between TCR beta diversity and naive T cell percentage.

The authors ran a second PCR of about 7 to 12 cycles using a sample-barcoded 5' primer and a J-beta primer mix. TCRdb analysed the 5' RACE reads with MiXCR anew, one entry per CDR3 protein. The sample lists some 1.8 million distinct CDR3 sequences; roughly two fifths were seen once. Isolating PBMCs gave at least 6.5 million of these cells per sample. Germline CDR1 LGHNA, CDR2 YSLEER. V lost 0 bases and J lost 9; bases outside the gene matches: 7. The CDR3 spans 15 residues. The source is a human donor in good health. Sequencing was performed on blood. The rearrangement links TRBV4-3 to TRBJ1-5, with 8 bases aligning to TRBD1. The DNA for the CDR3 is TGCGCCAGCAGCCAAGATCCAGGACAGGGACGGCCCCAGCATTTT. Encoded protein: CASSQDPGQGRPQHF.